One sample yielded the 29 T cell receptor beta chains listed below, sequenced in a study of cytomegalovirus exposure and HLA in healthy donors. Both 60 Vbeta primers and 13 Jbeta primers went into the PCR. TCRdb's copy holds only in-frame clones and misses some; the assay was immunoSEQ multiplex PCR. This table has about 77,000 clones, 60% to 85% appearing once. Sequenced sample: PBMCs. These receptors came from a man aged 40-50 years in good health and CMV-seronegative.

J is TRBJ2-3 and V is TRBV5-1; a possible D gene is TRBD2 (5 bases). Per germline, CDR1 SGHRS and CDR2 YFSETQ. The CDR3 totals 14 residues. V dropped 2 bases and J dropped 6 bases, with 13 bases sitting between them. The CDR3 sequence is CASSFRAVGDTQYF. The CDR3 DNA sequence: TGCGCCAGCAGCTTTAGAGCGGTGGGGGATACGCAGTATTTT. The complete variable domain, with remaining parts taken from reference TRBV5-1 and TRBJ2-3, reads KAGVTQTPRYLIKTRGQQVTLSCSPISGHRSVSWYQQTPGQGLQFLFEYFSETQRNKGNFPGRFSGRQFSNSRSEMNVSTLELGDSALYLCASSFRAVGDTQYFGPGTRLTVL.

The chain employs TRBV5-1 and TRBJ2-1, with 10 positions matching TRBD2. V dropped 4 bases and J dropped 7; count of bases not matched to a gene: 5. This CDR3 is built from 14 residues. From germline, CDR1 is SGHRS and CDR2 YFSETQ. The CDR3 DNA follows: TGCGCCAGCAGCGAAGCGGGAGGGAGGAATGAGCAGTTCTTC. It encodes CASSEAGGRNEQFF.

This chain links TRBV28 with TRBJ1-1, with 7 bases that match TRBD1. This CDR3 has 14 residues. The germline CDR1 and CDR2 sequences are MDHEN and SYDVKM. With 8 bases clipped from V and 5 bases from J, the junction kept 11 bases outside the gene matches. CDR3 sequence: CASRAGGKRTEAFF. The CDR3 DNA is TGTGCCAGCCGGGCAGGGGGGAAGAGGACTGAAGCTTTCTTT.

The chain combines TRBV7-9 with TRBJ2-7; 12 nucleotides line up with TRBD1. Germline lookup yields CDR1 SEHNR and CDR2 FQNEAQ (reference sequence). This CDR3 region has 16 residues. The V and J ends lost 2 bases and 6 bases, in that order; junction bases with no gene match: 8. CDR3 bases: TGTGCCAGCAGCTTAACTCTAGGGACAGGGGGCCCCGAGCAGTACTTC. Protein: CASSLTLGTGGPEQYF.

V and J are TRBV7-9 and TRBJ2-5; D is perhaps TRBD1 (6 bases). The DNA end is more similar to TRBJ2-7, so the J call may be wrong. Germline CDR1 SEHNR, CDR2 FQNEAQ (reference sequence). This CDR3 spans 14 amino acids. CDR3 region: CASSTARGSYEQYF. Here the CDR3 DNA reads TGTGCCAGCAGCACCGCCAGGGGCTCCTACGAGCAGTACTTC.

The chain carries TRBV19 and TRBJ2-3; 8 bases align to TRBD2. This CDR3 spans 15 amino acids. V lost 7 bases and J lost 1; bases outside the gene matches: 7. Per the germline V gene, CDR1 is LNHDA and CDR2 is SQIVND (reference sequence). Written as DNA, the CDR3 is TGTGCCAGTATACCCGGGGGGGGACGCACAGATACGCAGTATTTT. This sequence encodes CASIPGGGRTDTQYF.

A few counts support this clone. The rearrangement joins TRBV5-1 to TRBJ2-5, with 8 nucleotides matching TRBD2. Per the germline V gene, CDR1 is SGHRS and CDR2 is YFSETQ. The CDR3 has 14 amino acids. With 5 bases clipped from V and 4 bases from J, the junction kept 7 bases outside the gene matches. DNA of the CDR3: TGCGCCAGCAGTACCGGGAGGGGAGTAGAGACCCAGTACTTC. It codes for CASSTGRGVETQYF.

This chain's CDR3 is CASSLAKTDYTEAFF. Here the CDR3 DNA reads TGTGCCAGCAGCTTAGCGAAAACTGATTACACTGAAGCTTTCTTT. This chain uses TRBV7-9 with TRBJ1-1; D gene uncertain. Germline V gene lookup returns CDR1 SEHNR and CDR2 FQNEAQ (reference sequence). The CDR3 runs 15 residues. Trimming took off 0 bases at V and 3 bases at J, with 11 bases between the two ends.

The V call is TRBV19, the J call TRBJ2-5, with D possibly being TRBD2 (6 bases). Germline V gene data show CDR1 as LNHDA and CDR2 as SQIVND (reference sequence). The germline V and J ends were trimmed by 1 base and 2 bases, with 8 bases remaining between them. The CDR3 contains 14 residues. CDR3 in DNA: TGTGCCAGTAGTATAGCGGGGACTCAAGAGACCCAGTACTTC. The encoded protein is CASSIAGTQETQYF.

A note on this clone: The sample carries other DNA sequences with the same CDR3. CDR3 region: CASSYSRQSNQPQHF. The CDR3, as DNA: TGTGCCAGCAGTTACTCGCGGCAGAGCAATCAGCCCCAGCATTTT. The chain uses TRBV6-5 and TRBJ1-5; D remains unclear. Germline CDR1 and CDR2: MNHEY and SVGAGI. This CDR3 comprises 15 residues. The V end lost 0 bases, the J end lost 1 base, and 7 bases lay between the germline ends.

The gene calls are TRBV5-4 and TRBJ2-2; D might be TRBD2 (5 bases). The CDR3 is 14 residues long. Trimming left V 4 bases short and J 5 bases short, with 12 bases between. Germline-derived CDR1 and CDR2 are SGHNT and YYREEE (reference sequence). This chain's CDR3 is CASSLDSSTGELFF. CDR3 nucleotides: TGTGCCAGCAGCCTGGACTCCTCAACCGGGGAGCTGTTTTTT.

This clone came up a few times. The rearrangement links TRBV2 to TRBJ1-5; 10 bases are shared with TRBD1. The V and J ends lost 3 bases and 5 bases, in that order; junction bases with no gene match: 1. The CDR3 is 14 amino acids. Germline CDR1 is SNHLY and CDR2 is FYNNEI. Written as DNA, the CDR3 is TGTGCCAGCAGTGAGGACAGGGGGGATCAGCCCCAGCATTTT. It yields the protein CASSEDRGDQPQHF. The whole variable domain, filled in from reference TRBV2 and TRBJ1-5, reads EPEVTQTPSHQVTQMGQEVILRCVPISNHLYFYWYRQILGQKVEFLVSFYNNEISEKSEIFDDQFSVERPDGSNFTLKIRSTKLEDSAMYFCASSEDRGDQPQHFGDGTRLSIL.

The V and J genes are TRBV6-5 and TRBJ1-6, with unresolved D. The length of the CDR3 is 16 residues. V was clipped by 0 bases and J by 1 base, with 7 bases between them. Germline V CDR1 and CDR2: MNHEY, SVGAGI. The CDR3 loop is CASSYSRDSYNSPLHF. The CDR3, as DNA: TGTGCCAGCAGTTACTCGAGGGATTCCTATAATTCACCCCTCCACTTT.

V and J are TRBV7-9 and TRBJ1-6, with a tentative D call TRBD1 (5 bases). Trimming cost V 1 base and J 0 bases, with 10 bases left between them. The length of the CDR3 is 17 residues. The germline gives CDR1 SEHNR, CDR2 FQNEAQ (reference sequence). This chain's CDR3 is CASSLDRPSSYNSPLHF. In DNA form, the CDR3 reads TGTGCCAGCAGCTTAGACAGGCCGAGCTCCTATAATTCACCCCTCCACTTT. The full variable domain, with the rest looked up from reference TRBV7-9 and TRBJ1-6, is DTGVSQNPRHKITKRGQNVTFRCDPISEHNRLYWYRQTLGQGPEFLTYFQNEAQLEKSRLLSDRFSAERPKGSFSTLEIQRTEQGDSAMYLCASSLDRPSSYNSPLHFGNGTRLTVT.

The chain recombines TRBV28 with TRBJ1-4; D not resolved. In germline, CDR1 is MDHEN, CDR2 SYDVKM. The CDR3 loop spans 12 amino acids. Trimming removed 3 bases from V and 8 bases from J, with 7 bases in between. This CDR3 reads CASSFGREKLFF. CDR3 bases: TGTGCCAGCAGTTTTGGGAGGGAAAAACTGTTTTTT.

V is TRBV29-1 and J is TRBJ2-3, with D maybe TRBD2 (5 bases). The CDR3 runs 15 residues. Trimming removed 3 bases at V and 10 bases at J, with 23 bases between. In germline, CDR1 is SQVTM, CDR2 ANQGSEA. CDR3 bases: TGCAGCGTTGATGTTCTGGGGAGTCGAAAATGGGCGCAGTATTTT. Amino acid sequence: CSVDVLGSRKWAQYF.

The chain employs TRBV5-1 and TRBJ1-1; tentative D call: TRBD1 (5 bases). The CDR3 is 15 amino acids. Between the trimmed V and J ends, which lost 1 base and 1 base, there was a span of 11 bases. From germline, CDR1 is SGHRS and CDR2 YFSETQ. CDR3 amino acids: CASSLQWGGNTEAFF. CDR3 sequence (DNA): TGCGCCAGCAGCTTGCAGTGGGGCGGGAACACTGAAGCTTTCTTT.

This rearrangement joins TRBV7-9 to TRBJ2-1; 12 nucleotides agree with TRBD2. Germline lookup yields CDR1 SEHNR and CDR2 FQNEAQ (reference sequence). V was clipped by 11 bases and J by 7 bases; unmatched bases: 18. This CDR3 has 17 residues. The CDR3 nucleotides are TGTGCCGGGGGAGGGAGACTAGCGGGAGTAGTGAGGAATGAGCAGTTCTTC. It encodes CAGGGRLAGVVRNEQFF. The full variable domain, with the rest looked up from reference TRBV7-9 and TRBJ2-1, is DTGVSQNPRHKITKRGQNVTFRCDPISEHNRLYWYRQTLGQGPEFLTYFQNEAQLEKSRLLSDRFSAERPKGSFSTLEIQRTEQGDSAMYLCAGGGRLAGVVRNEQFFGPGTRLTVL.

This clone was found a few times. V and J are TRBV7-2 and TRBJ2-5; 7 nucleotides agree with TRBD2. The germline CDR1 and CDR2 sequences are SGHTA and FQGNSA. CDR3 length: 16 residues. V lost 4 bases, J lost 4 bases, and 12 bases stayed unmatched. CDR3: CASSSREGGPAETQYF. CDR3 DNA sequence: TGTGCCAGCAGCTCCAGGGAGGGAGGGCCGGCAGAGACCCAGTACTTC.

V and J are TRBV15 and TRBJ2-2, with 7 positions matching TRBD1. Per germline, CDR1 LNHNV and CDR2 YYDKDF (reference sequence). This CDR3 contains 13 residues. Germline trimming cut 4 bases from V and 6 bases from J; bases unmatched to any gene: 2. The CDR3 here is CATSTQGAGELFF. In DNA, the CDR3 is TGTGCCACCAGCACGCAGGGGGCCGGGGAGCTGTTTTTT.

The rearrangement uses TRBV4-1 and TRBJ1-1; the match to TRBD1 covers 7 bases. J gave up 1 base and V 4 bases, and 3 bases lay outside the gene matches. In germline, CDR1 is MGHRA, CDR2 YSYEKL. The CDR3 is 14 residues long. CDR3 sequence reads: CASSRTGGNTEAFF. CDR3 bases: TGCGCCAGCAGCCGGACAGGTGGGAACACTGAAGCTTTCTTT.

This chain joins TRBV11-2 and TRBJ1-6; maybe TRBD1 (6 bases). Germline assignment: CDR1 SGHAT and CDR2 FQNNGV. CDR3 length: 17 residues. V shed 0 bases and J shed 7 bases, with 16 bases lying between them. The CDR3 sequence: CASSLDRGGGRNSPLHF. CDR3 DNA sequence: TGTGCCAGCAGCTTAGATCGTGGGGGGGGCAGGAATTCACCCCTCCACTTT.

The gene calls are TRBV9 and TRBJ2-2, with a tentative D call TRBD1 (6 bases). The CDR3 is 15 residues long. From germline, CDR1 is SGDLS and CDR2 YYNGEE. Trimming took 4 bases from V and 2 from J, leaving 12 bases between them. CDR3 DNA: TGTGCCAGCAGCCAAGGACAGAGAAACACCGGGGAGCTGTTTTTT. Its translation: CASSQGQRNTGELFF.

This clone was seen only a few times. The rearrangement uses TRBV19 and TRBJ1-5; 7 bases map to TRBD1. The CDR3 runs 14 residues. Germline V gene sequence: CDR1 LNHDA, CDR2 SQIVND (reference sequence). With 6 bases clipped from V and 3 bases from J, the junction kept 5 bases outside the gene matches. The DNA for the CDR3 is TGTGCCAGTAGGCTAACAGGGGTCAATCAGCCCCAGCATTTT. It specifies CASRLTGVNQPQHF.

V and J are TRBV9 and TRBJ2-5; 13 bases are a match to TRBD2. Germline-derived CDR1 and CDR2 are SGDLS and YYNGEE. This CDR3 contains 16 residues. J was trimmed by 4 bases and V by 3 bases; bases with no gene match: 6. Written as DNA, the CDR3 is TGTGCCAGCAGCGGCGGGACTAGCGGGATGGGAGAGACCCAGTACTTC. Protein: CASSGGTSGMGETQYF. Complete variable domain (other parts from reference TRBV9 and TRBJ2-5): DSGVTQTPKHLITATGQRVTLRCSPRSGDLSVYWYQQSLDQGLQFLIQYYNGEERAKGNILERFSAQQFPDLHSELNLSSLELGDSALYFCASSGGTSGMGETQYFGPGTRLLVL.

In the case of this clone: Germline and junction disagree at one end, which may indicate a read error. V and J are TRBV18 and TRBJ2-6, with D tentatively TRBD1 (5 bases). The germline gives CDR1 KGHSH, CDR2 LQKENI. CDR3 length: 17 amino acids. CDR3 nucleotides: TGTGCCAGCTCATTCTCGGAAGTAAACTCTGGGGCCAACGGCCTGACTTTC. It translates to CASSFSEVNSGANGLTF.

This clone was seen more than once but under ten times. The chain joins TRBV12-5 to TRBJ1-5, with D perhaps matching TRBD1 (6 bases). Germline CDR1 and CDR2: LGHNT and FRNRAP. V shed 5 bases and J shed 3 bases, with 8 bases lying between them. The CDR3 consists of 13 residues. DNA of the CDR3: TGTGCTAGTGGTACAGGGATCAATCAGCCCCAGCATTTT. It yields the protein CASGTGINQPQHF.

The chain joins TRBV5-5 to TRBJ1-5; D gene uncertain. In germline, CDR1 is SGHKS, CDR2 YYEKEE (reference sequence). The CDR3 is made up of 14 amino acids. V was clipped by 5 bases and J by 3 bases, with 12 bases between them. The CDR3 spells CASRPGLFNQPQHF. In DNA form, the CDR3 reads TGTGCCAGCAGACCAGGACTTTTCAATCAGCCCCAGCATTTT.

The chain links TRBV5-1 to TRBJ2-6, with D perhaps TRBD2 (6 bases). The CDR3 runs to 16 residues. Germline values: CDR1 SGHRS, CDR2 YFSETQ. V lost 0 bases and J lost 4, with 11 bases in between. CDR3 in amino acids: CASSLGGVSGANVLTF. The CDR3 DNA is TGCGCCAGCAGCTTGGGGGGGGTTTCGGGGGCCAACGTCCTGACTTTC.